The 12 T cell receptor beta chains listed next were all sequenced from one sample in a study of blood T cell repertoires in COVID-19. Some clones are missing from TCRdb's copy, which holds only in-frame ones; the method was immunoSEQ multiplex PCR. The sample lists tens of thousands of clones, 70% to 90% occurring once. The sample was peripheral blood. Every receptor here comes from a woman aged 45-59 years with COVID-19, enrolled during active disease.

The chain recombines TRBV7-3 with TRBJ2-5; 9 bases align to TRBD1. The J segment lost 9 bases and the V segment lost 5 bases, leaving 10 bases of the junction unmatched. The CDR3 sequence is 14 residues long. The germline V gene has CDR1 SGHTA and CDR2 FQGTGA. The CDR3 is CASSDTGTGSPQYF. CDR3 sequence (DNA): TGTGCCAGCAGCGACACCGGGACAGGGAGTCCCCAGTACTTC.

The rearrangement links TRBV11-2 to TRBJ2-7; the match to TRBD1 covers 9 bases. V lost 1 base, J lost 2 bases, and 0 bases stayed unmatched. Germline V gives CDR1 SGHAT, CDR2 FQNNGV. The CDR3 length is 14 residues. As DNA, the CDR3 is TGTGCCAGCAGCTTAGGGACAGGGGCCTACGAGCAGTACTTC. Its protein product is CASSLGTGAYEQYF.

The chain uses TRBV7-8 and TRBJ2-1, with 9 positions matching TRBD2. V was clipped by 0 bases and J by 4 bases; unmatched bases: 7. This CDR3 has 17 residues. Germline values: CDR1 SGHVS, CDR2 FQNEAQ. The CDR3 sequence is CASSLAYRGRDYNEQFF. The CDR3 DNA sequence: TGTGCCAGCAGCTTAGCCTACCGCGGGAGGGATTACAATGAGCAGTTCTTC.

The V and J genes are TRBV5-6 and TRBJ2-7, with 7 bases lining up with TRBD2. Germline V CDR1 and CDR2: SGHDT, YYEEEE. Trimming took 2 bases from V and 8 from J; bases not matched to a gene: 1. The CDR3 has 11 residues. The CDR3 region is CASSFGTKQYF. In DNA, the CDR3 is TGTGCCAGCAGCTTCGGGACTAAGCAGTACTTC.

The chain is built from TRBV7-8 and TRBJ2-5; 10 nucleotides agree with TRBD2. The CDR3 contains 15 residues. Trimming took 4 bases from V and 5 from J; bases not matched to a gene: 7. Germline V gene lookup returns CDR1 SGHVS and CDR2 FQNEAQ. The CDR3 spells CASSSVSGRMETQYF. The CDR3 coding sequence is TGTGCCAGCAGCTCTGTTAGCGGGAGGATGGAGACCCAGTACTTC.

The chain links TRBV28 to TRBJ2-3, with 9 bases matching TRBD2. CDR3 length: 17 residues. The V and J ends lost 5 bases and 5 bases, in that order; junction bases with no gene match: 14. Germline CDR1 reads MDHEN; CDR2 reads SYDVKM. CDR3 nucleotide sequence: TGTGCCAGCAGTACCTTGGGACTAGCCTTGGGTAGAGATACGCAGTATTTT. This sequence encodes CASSTLGLALGRDTQYF.

The chain combines TRBV5-1 with TRBJ1-2, with 7 positions matching TRBD1. The CDR3 is made up of 14 amino acids. V shed 4 bases and J 6 bases; nucleotides not matched to a gene: 9. The germline CDR1 and CDR2 sequences are SGHRS and YFSETQ. The CDR3 region is CASSETGRRDGYTF. The CDR3, as DNA: TGCGCCAGCAGCGAGACAGGGCGACGCGATGGCTACACCTTC. The entire variable domain, with the rest obtained from reference TRBV5-1 and TRBJ1-2, is as follows: KAGVTQTPRYLIKTRGQQVTLSCSPISGHRSVSWYQQTPGQGLQFLFEYFSETQRNKGNFPGRFSGRQFSNSRSEMNVSTLELGDSALYLCASSETGRRDGYTFGSGTRLTVV.

The rearrangement links TRBV4-3 to TRBJ2-7, with TRBD2 matching over 7 bases. CDR1 LGHNA and CDR2 YSLEER come from the germline V gene. J gave up 9 bases and V 2 bases, and 13 bases lay outside the gene matches. This CDR3 region has 15 residues. The CDR3 bases are TGCGCCAGCAGCCAATTTAGCGGGTCTTGGAGATCGCAGTACTTC. This codes for CASSQFSGSWRSQYF.

This chain connects TRBV6-6 to TRBJ2-5, with D possibly TRBD1 on 5 matching bases. The germline V gene has CDR1 MNHNY and CDR2 SVGAGI (reference sequence). V was cut by 10 bases and J by 1 base, with 16 bases left in between. The length of the CDR3 is 14 residues. This chain's CDR3 is CATQGHAGQETQYF. CDR3 coding DNA: TGTGCCACCCAAGGACATGCCGGCCAAGAGACCCAGTACTTC.

This sequence joins TRBV9 and TRBJ2-2, with D possibly being TRBD2 (6 bases). This CDR3 has 18 residues. CDR1 and CDR2 (germline): SGDLS, YYNGEE. Trimming removed 4 bases at V and 2 bases at J, with 21 bases between. CDR3 sequence reads: CASSPHGTFPLNTGELFF. CDR3 sequence (DNA): TGTGCCAGCAGCCCCCACGGGACTTTCCCTCTTAACACCGGGGAGCTGTTTTTT. The full variable domain, rest sourced from reference TRBV9 and TRBJ2-2, is DSGVTQTPKHLITATGQRVTLRCSPRSGDLSVYWYQQSLDQGLQFLIQYYNGEERAKGNILERFSAQQFPDLHSELNLSSLELGDSALYFCASSPHGTFPLNTGELFFGEGSRLTVL.

The chain has TRBV25-1 and TRBJ2-3; D remains ambiguous. The CDR3 is 17 residues long. Germline CDR1 is MGHDK and CDR2 is SYGVNS. V dropped 5 bases and J dropped 2 bases, with 20 bases sitting between them. CDR3 bases: TGTGCCAGCAGTTCCCAGAGGAGAACCATTTTCACAGATACGCAGTATTTT. This encodes CASSSQRRTIFTDTQYF. The full variable domain, its missing parts supplied by reference TRBV25-1 and TRBJ2-3, is EADIYQTPRYLVIGTGKKITLECSQTMGHDKMYWYQQDPGMELHLIHYSYGVNSTEKGDLSSESTVSRIRTEHFPLTLESARPSHTSQYLCASSSQRRTIFTDTQYFGPGTRLTVL.

V gene TRBV4-2 combines with J gene TRBJ1-2; 7 positions agree with TRBD1. CDR3 length equals 15 residues. The junction had 9 bases not matched to a gene; V was cut back by 0 bases and J by 8 bases. Germline V CDR1 and CDR2: LGHNA, YNFKEQ. This chain's CDR3 is CASSQEMGTAGGYTF. The CDR3 nucleotides are TGTGCCAGCAGCCAAGAGATGGGGACAGCCGGCGGCTACACCTTC.